Shown below are 18 T cell receptor beta chains from a single sample sequenced in a study of cytomegalovirus exposure and HLA in healthy donors. Primers for the PCR totalled 60 Vbeta and 13 Jbeta. The table came from immunoSEQ multiplex PCR; TCRdb's copy has only in-frame clones and leaves some out. The sample has about 120,000 clones, 74% seen once. Material: PBMCs. Every receptor here comes from a man in his forties in good health and CMV-seropositive.

The CDR3 bases are TGCGCCAGCAGCTTGGAACTAGCGGGAGGGTACAATGAGCAGTTCTTC. Protein sequence: CASSLELAGGYNEQFF. The chain recombines TRBV5-1 with TRBJ2-1; 13 bases line up with TRBD2. CDR1 SGHRS and CDR2 YFSETQ come from the germline V gene. Trimming at V came to 0 bases and at J to 4 bases, leaving 1 base not matched to a gene. This CDR3 comprises 16 residues.

The chain joins TRBV28 to TRBJ1-5, with D possibly being TRBD1 (6 bases). CDR3 length: 15 amino acids. Germline V gene sequence: CDR1 MDHEN, CDR2 SYDVKM. Trimming pared 2 bases from V and 7 bases from J, leaving 15 bases between. The DNA of the CDR3 is TGTGCCAGCAGTTTAGCAGGGGCAAGCGAACAGCCCCAGCATTTT. This translates into CASSLAGASEQPQHF. Filled out from reference TRBV28 and TRBJ1-5, the complete variable domain reads DVKVTQSSRYLVKRTGEKVFLECVQDMDHENMFWYRQDPGLGLRLIYFSYDVKMKEKGDIPEGYSVSREKKERFSLILESASTNQTSMYLCASSLAGASEQPQHFGDGTRLSIL.

The rearrangement links TRBV30 to TRBJ1-2; TRBD1 agrees at 9 bases. Losses at the gene ends were 2 bases for V and 8 bases for J; bases not matched to a gene: 6. The CDR3 length is 13 residues. Germline V lookup: CDR1 GTSNPN, CDR2 SVGIG (reference sequence). The CDR3 region is CAWSRDRERGYTF. The CDR3 nucleotides are TGTGCCTGGAGTAGGGACAGGGAAAGGGGCTACACCTTC.

V usage is TRBV28 and J usage is TRBJ1-4, with D possibly matching TRBD1 (5 bases). Germline values: CDR1 MDHEN, CDR2 SYDVKM. Trimming left V 6 bases short and J 2 bases short, with 13 bases between. CDR3 length equals 15 residues. CDR3 DNA sequence: TGTGCCAGCAGCCAACCAGGGTCCACTAATGAAAAACTGTTTTTT. Amino acids: CASSQPGSTNEKLFF.

This sequence joins TRBV5-4 and TRBJ1-1; the match to TRBD1 covers 8 bases. Germline V gene data show CDR1 as SGHNT and CDR2 as YYREEE (reference sequence). The CDR3 extends over 13 amino acids. J gave up 4 bases and V 2 bases, and 1 base lay outside the gene matches. The CDR3 region is CASSFTGGTEAFF. The CDR3 DNA sequence: TGTGCCAGCAGCTTTACAGGGGGCACTGAAGCTTTCTTT.

The rearrangement links TRBV6-1 to TRBJ2-2; D unclear. The V gene's germline CDR1 is MNHNS and CDR2 SASEGT. The CDR3 has 12 amino acids. Trimming removed 5 bases from V and 4 bases from J, with 5 bases in between. CDR3 region: CASSYSTGELFF. CDR3 sequence (DNA): TGTGCCAGCAGTTATTCCACCGGGGAGCTGTTTTTT.

The chain joins TRBV7-2 to TRBJ2-3; TRBD2 might be the D (6 bases). The V end lost 1 base, the J end lost 2 bases, and 7 bases lay between the germline ends. Germline V CDR1 and CDR2: SGHTA, FQGNSA. This CDR3 region has 14 residues. This chain's CDR3 is CASSLGGVTDTQYF. The CDR3 DNA reads TGTGCCAGCAGCTTAGGGGGGGTCACAGATACGCAGTATTTT.

This clone has more than one count but fewer than ten. The chain combines TRBV5-1 with TRBJ2-5; 10 nucleotides align to TRBD1. Germline V gene lookup returns CDR1 SGHRS and CDR2 YFSETQ. The CDR3 length is 16 residues. V lost 1 base and J lost 1; bases outside the gene matches: 4. The CDR3 nucleotides are TGCGCCAGCAGCTTGACGGGACAGGGGCCCCAAGAGACCCAGTACTTC. Residues: CASSLTGQGPQETQYF.

The chain has TRBV12-5 and TRBJ2-7, with D perhaps matching TRBD2 (5 bases). The V end lost 0 bases, the J end lost 3 bases, and 15 bases lay between the germline ends. Germline CDR1 reads LGHNT; CDR2 reads FRNRAP. The CDR3 has 16 amino acids. CDR3 coding DNA: TGTGCTAGTGGTTTGGTACTGAGGGCCACGGACTACGAGCAGTACTTC. Translation gives CASGLVLRATDYEQYF.

This clone has a single count. The rearrangement uses TRBV7-8 and TRBJ2-1; D possibly corresponds to TRBD2 (6 bases). V was pared by 3 bases and J by 9 bases, with 9 bases between. The CDR3 spans 12 residues. Germline V gene sequence: CDR1 SGHVS, CDR2 FQNEAQ. The CDR3: CASSFGLSEQFF. DNA for the CDR3: TGTGCCAGCAGCTTTGGACTATCTGAGCAGTTCTTC.

V gene TRBV28 combines with J gene TRBJ2-7, with TRBD1 identical over 9 bases. The V segment lost 6 bases and the J segment 0 bases; nucleotides outside the gene matches: 9. Per germline, CDR1 MDHEN and CDR2 SYDVKM. The length of the CDR3 is 16 residues. The CDR3 protein is CASSQPGQGSSYEQYF. Here the CDR3 DNA reads TGTGCCAGCAGCCAACCGGGACAGGGAAGCTCCTACGAGCAGTACTTC.

With regard to this clone: One junction end disagrees with the germline gene, perhaps due to a read error. This chain connects TRBV7-7 to TRBJ2-5; D not certain. The CDR3 consists of 13 residues. CDR1 and CDR2 from the germline V gene are SSHAT and FNYEAQ (reference sequence). Here the CDR3 DNA reads TGTGCTAGCAGCCTCGGCACCGGGGAGACCCAGTACTTC. It encodes CASSLGTGETQYF.

The chain carries TRBV18 and TRBJ2-1, with 10 bases that match TRBD2. V shed 1 base, J shed 4 bases, and the junction held 1 base outside the gene matches. The CDR3 consists of 15 residues. CDR1 and CDR2 (germline): KGHSH, LQKENI. The CDR3 region has the DNA TGTGCCAGCTCACCACTTAGCGGGGGGTACAATGAGCAGTTCTTC. This encodes CASSPLSGGYNEQFF. Together with reference TRBV18 and TRBJ2-1, the CDR3 gives the full variable domain: NAGVMQNPRHLVRRRGQEARLRCSPMKGHSHVYWYRQLPEEGLKFMVYLQKENIIDESGMPKERFSAEFPKEGPSILRIQQVVRGDSAAYFCASSPLSGGYNEQFFGPGTRLTVL.

The chain employs TRBV5-1 and TRBJ2-7; the D gene is possibly TRBD1 (8 bases). The CDR3 is made up of 15 amino acids. Trimming took 2 bases from V and 7 from J, leaving 19 bases between them. Germline V CDR1 and CDR2: SGHRS, YFSETQ. This chain's CDR3 is CASSFTSDRGGEQYF. As DNA, the CDR3 is TGCGCCAGCAGCTTCACGAGCGACAGGGGAGGGGAGCAGTACTTC.

The chain combines TRBV12-5 with TRBJ1-3; 8 nucleotides match TRBD1. After removal of 3 bases from V and 0 bases from J, the junction contained 4 bases not matched to a gene. The germline CDR1 and CDR2 sequences are LGHNT and FRNRAP. This CDR3 region has 16 residues. CDR3 amino acids: CASGLGQGFSGNTIYF. Here the CDR3 DNA reads TGTGCTAGTGGTTTAGGACAGGGATTCTCTGGAAACACCATATATTTT.

This clone was recorded a few times. As DNA, the CDR3 is TGCGCCAGCAGCTCGACAACAAGCTCCTACAATGAGCAGTTCTTC. Its protein is CASSSTTSSYNEQFF. V and J are TRBV5-1 and TRBJ2-1; D is unresolved. V was trimmed by 3 bases and J by 0 bases, leaving 10 bases between them. CDR1 and CDR2 from the germline V gene are SGHRS and YFSETQ. The CDR3 contains 15 residues.

The chain employs TRBV5-1 and TRBJ2-2, with 8 positions matching TRBD1. The CDR3 is 14 amino acids. The junction had 4 bases not matched to a gene; V was cut back by 5 bases and J by 4 bases. The germline V gene has CDR1 SGHRS and CDR2 YFSETQ. CDR3 coding DNA: TGCGCCAGCAGGGACAGGGAGAGCACCGGGGAGCTGTTTTTT. It translates to CASRDRESTGELFF.

This rearrangement joins TRBV7-8 to TRBJ2-5; D call uncertain. The CDR3 length is 14 residues. CDR1 is SGHVS and CDR2 is FQNEAQ in the germline V gene. V shed 0 bases and J shed 2 bases, with 7 bases lying between them. The CDR3 nucleotides read TGTGCCAGCAGCTTAGCGGGCCGACAAGAGACCCAGTACTTC. Translated, it gives CASSLAGRQETQYF.